This T cell receptor beta chain was captured in a study of blood T cells in healthy people across ages. Turning to the study itself: For every two T cells, template switching captured about one barcoded beta molecule. Study results and limitations: Naive T cell percentage showed a strong correlation with TCR beta diversity. Unsorted PBMC material precluded a definitive naive versus antigen-experienced comparison. Long-lived donors carried more naive CD4+ cells and greater diversity than aged donors.

At least ten counts were recorded for this clonotype. Its specificity is unknown. CDR1 DFQATT and CDR2 SNEGSKA come from the germline V gene (reference sequence). CDR3 length equals 16 residues. J lost 3 bases, V lost 0 bases, and 11 bases had no gene match. Primers used in a second PCR of roughly 6 to 12 cycles were a sample-barcoded 5' primer and a J-beta primer mix. TCRdb fed the 5' RACE reads into MiXCR, producing one record per CDR3 protein. The sample has about 590,000 distinct CDR3 sequences, less than 35% seen once. The sequenced sample was blood. The chain carries TRBV20-1 and TRBJ2-7, with 7 bases lining up with TRBD2. This TCR came from a woman older than 75 in good health. CDR3 nucleotides: TGCAGTGCTAGAGACGGGGAGGGACGGGACGTCTACGAGCAGTACTTC. It codes for CSARDGEGRDVYEQYF.